This T cell receptor (beta chain) comes out of a study of control samples from healthy donors and cancer patients. There are 15 residues in the CDR3. Trimming removed 5 bases from V and 0 bases from J, with 11 bases in between. Germline CDR1 is KGHDR and CDR2 is SFDVKD. Produced via immunoSEQ multiplex PCR; TCRdb's table is partial and in-frame only. The table lists 75,000 to 95,000 clones, 90% of them singletons. The source material was blood. The clonotype was recovered from a young woman in good health. This chain joins TRBV24-1 and TRBJ2-3; D call uncertain. Here the CDR3 reads CATSVVETSTDTQYF. Written as DNA, the CDR3 is TGTGCCACCAGTGTGGTGGAAACTAGCACAGATACGCAGTATTTT.